The present T cell receptor beta chain was sequenced within a study of response to subunit inactivated influenza vaccine. Points from the study as a whole: The authors put forward the suggestion that each seasonal influenza vaccination may bring in only a limited number of new T cells.

CDR3 length: 15 residues. Note on this clonotype: Its antigen is not identified.

TCRdb independently ran MiXCR on the RT-PCR reads; one entry per CDR3 protein. The table includes approximately 680,000 distinct CDR3 sequences, 15% to 19% detected once. The TCR comes from a man between 50 and 59 years old who received an inactivated influenza vaccine. The chain links TRBV21-1 to TRBJ2-1. TRBV21-1 is described as a pseudogene. Sample: PBMCs from blood, taken 11 to 12 days after vaccination. CDR3 amino acids: CPSSKERSSYNEQFF. The CDR3 bases are TGTCCCAGCAGCAAAGAACGGAGCTCCTACAATGAGCAGTTCTTC.